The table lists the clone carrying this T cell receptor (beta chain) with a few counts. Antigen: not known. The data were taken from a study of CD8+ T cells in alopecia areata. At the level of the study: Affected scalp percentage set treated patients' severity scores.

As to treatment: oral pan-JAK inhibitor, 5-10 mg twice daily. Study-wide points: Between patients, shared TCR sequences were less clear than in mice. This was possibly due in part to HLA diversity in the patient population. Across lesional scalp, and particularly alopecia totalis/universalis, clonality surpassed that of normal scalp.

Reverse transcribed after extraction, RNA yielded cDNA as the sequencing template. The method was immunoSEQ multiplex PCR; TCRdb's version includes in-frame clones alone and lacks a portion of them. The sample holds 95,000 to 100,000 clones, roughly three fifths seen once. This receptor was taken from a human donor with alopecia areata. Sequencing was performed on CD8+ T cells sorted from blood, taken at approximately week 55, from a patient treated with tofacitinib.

CDR3 protein: CASSKDGPEWGTQYF. The DNA of the CDR3 is TGTGCCAGTAGTAAGGACGGGCCGGAGTGGGGTACGCAGTATTTT. The chain employs TRBV19 and TRBJ2-3; D unresolved. Trimming removed 4 bases from V and 8 bases from J, with 19 bases in between. In germline, CDR1 is LNHDA, CDR2 SQIVND (reference sequence). This CDR3 is 15 amino acids long.